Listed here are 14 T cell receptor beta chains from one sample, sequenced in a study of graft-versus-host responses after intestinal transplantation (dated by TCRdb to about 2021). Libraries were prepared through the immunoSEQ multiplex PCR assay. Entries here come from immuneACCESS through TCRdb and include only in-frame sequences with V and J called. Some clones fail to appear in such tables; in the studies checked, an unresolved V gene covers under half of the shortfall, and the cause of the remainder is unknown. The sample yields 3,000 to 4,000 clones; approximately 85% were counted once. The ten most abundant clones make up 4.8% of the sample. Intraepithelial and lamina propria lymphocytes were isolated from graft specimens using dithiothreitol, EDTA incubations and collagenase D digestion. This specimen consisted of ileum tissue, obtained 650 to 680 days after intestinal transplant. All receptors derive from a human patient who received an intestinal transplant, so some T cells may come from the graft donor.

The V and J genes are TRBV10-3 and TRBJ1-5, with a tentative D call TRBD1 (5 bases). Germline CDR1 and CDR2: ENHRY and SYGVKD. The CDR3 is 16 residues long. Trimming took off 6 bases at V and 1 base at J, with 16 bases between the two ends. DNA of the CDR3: TGTGCCATCAGCTCTGACAGTGGAGGAAGCAATCAGCCCCAGCATTTT. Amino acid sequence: CAISSDSGGSNQPQHF.

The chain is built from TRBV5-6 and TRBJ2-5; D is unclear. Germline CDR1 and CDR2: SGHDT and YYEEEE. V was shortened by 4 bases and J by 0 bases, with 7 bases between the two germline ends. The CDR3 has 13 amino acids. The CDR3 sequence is CASSRRDQETQYF. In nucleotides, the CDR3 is TGTGCCAGCAGCCGCCGGGACCAAGAGACCCAGTACTTC.

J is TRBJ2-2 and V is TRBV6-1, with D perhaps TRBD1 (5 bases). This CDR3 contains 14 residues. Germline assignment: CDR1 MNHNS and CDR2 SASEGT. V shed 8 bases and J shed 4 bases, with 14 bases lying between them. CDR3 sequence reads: CASVMTAGTGELFF. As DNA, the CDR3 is TGTGCCAGCGTTATGACAGCAGGCACCGGGGAGCTGTTTTTT.

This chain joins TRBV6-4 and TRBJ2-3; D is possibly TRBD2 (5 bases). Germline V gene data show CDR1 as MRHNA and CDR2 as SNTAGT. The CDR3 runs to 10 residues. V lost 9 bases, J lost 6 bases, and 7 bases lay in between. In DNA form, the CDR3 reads TGTGCCAGGGAGCGGGATACGCAGTATTTT. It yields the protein CARERDTQYF.

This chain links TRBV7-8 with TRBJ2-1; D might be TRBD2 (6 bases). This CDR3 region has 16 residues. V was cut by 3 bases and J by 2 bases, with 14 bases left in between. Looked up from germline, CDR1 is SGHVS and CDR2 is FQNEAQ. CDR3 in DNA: TGTGCCAGCAGCTTGCCGGAGGCGGGGACCTACAATGAGCAGTTCTTC. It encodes CASSLPEAGTYNEQFF.

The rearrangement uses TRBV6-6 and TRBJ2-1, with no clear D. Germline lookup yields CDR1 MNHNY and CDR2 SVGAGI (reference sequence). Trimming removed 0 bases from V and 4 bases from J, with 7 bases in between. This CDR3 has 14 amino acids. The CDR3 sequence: CASSYSPIYNEQFF. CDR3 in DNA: TGTGCCAGCAGTTACTCTCCGATATACAATGAGCAGTTCTTC.

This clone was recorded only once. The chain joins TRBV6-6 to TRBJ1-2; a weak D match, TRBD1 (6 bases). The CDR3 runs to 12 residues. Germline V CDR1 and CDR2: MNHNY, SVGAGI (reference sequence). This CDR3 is CASWAGVYGYTF. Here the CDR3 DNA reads TGTGCTTCATGGGCAGGGGTCTATGGCTACACCTTC.

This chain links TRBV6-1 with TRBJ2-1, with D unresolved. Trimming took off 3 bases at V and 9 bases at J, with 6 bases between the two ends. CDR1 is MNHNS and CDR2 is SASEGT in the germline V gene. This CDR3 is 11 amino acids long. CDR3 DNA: TGTGCCAGCAGTGACGTGAGTGAGCAGTTCTTC. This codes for CASSDVSEQFF.

The CDR3 loop reads CASSEGRLAGGKETQYF. DNA for the CDR3: TGTGCCAGCAGTGAAGGGCGACTAGCGGGGGGGAAAGAGACCCAGTACTTC. This rearrangement joins TRBV2 to TRBJ2-5, with 14 bases aligning to TRBD2. The CDR3 has 17 amino acids. Germline V gives CDR1 SNHLY, CDR2 FYNNEI. With V trimmed by 1 base and J by 3 bases, 4 bases remained unmatched.

DNA for the CDR3: TGTGCCAGCAGTGTTCTAACCACAGATACGCAGTATTTT. Translated, it gives CASSVLTTDTQYF. The rearrangement uses TRBV2 and TRBJ2-3; D is unclear. Germline V lookup: CDR1 SNHLY, CDR2 FYNNEI. The CDR3 sequence is 13 residues long. With 4 bases removed from V and 2 bases from J, the gap between germline ends came to 7 bases.

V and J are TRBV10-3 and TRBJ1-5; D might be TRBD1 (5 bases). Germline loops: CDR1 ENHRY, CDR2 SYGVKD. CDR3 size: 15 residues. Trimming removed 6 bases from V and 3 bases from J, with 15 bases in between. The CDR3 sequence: CAISPWGGDNQPQHF. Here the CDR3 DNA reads TGTGCCATCAGCCCATGGGGAGGGGACAATCAGCCCCAGCATTTT.

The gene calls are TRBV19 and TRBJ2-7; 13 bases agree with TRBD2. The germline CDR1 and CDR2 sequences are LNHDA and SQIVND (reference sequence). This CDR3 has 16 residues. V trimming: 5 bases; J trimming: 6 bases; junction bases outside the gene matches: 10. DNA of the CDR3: TGTGCCAGTAGTGCTCCACTAGCGGGGGGGCCGGGCGAGCAGTACTTC. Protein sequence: CASSAPLAGGPGEQYF.

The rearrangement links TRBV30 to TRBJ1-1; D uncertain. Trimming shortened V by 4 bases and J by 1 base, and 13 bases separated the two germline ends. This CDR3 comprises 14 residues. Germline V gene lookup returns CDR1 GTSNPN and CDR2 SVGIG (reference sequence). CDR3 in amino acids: CAWMREVANTEAFF. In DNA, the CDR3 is TGTGCCTGGATGAGGGAGGTTGCGAACACTGAAGCTTTCTTT.

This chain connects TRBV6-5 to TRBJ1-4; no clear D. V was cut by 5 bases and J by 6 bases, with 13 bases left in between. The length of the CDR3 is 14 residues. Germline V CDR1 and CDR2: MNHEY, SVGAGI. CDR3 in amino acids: CASSGRRSDEKLFF. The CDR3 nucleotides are TGTGCCAGCAGTGGACGCCGTTCAGATGAAAAACTGTTTTTT.